Shown below are 6 T cell receptor beta chains from a single sample sequenced in a study of blood T cells in healthy people across ages. A second roughly 7 to 11 cycle PCR used barcoded and J-beta primers. TCRdb re-analysed the 5' RACE reads in MiXCR, keeping a single row per CDR3 protein. Of about 670,000 distinct CDR3 sequences in the sample, roughly half were seen once. Sequencing used blood. The receptors shown here come from a woman at least 80 years old in good health.

This chain links TRBV4-3 with TRBJ2-5, with a weak D call TRBD2 (6 bases). Trimming took off 0 bases at V and 2 bases at J, with 10 bases between the two ends. Germline V lookup: CDR1 LGHNA, CDR2 YSLEER. The CDR3 is 15 amino acids. This CDR3 is CASSQDKEGQETQYF. The CDR3 DNA sequence: TGCGCCAGCAGCCAAGATAAGGAGGGTCAAGAGACCCAGTACTTC.

The chain combines TRBV20-1 with TRBJ2-1, with 10 bases identical to TRBD2. The CDR3 totals 15 residues. Trimming removed 6 bases from V and 4 bases from J; junction bases left unmatched: 9. CDR1 and CDR2 (germline): DFQATT, SNEGSKA (reference sequence). The CDR3 DNA sequence: TGCAGTGCCACAGTACCACTAGCGGGGTACAATGAGCAGTTCTTC. Amino acid sequence: CSATVPLAGYNEQFF.

This clonotype was observed many times. The V call is TRBV12-3 or TRBV12-4, the J call TRBJ2-3; the match to TRBD2 covers 8 bases. The CDR3 covers 16 residues. V gave up 1 base and J gave up 5 bases; unmatched junction bases: 8. CDR3 protein: CASSLGQRGNLDTQYF. Here the CDR3 DNA reads TGTGCCAGCAGTTTAGGACAGCGGGGGAATCTAGATACGCAGTATTTT.

The chain combines TRBV7-9 with TRBJ1-2; D unclear. The CDR3 spans 14 residues. V was cut by 5 bases and J by 2 bases, with 12 bases left in between. Germline CDR1 reads SEHNR; CDR2 reads FQNEAQ (reference sequence). The CDR3 is CASSRRGRNYGYTF. The DNA of the CDR3 is TGTGCCAGCAGCCGTCGAGGCAGGAACTATGGCTACACCTTC.

The V gene is TRBV6-6, the J gene TRBJ1-6; no firm D call. Germline V CDR1 and CDR2: MNHNY, SVGAGI (reference sequence). The CDR3 sequence is 15 residues long. Between the trimmed V and J ends, which lost 5 bases and 8 bases, there was a span of 16 bases. CDR3 sequence (DNA): TGTGCCAGCAGTCTCGGTGAGGCGAGCTATTCACCCCTCCACTTT. As protein: CASSLGEASYSPLHF.

The gene calls are TRBV20-1 and TRBJ2-3, with 10 bases aligning to TRBD2. Germline lookup yields CDR1 DFQATT and CDR2 SNEGSKA (reference sequence). Losses at the gene ends were 2 bases for V and 0 bases for J; bases not matched to a gene: 5. This CDR3 region has 16 residues. The CDR3 DNA reads TGCAGTGCTAGACGAAAACTAGCGGGGAGCACAGATACGCAGTATTTT. This translates into CSARRKLAGSTDTQYF.